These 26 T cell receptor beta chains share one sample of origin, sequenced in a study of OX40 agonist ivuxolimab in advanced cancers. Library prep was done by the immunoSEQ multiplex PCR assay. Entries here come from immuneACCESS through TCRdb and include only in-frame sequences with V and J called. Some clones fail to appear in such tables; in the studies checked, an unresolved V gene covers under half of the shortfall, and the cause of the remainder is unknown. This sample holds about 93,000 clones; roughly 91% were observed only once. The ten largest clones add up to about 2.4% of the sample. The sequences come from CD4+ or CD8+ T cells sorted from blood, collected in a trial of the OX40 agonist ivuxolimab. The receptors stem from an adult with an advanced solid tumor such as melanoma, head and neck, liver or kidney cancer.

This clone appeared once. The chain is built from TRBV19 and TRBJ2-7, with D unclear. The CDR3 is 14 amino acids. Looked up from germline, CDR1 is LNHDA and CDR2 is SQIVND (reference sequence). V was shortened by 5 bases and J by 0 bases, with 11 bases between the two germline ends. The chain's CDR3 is CASSPVGHSYEQYF. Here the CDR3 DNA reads TGTGCCAGTAGTCCAGTAGGGCACTCCTACGAGCAGTACTTC.

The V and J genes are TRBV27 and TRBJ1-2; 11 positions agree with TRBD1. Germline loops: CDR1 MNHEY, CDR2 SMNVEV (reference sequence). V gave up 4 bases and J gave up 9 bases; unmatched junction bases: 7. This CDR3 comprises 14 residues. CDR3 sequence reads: CASSSRDRGLSYTF. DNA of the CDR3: TGTGCCAGCAGTTCGAGGGACAGGGGGTTAAGCTACACCTTC.

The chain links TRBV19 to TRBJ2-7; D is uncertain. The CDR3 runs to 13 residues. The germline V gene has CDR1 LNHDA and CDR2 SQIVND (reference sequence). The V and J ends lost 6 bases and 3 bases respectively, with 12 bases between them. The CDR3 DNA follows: TGTGCCAGTAGAAAGCATGGGGACTACGAGCAGTACTTC. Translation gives CASRKHGDYEQYF.

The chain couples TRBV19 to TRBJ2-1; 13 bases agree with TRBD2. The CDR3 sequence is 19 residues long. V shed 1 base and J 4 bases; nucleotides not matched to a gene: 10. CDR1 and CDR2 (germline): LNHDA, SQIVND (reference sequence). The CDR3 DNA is TGTGCCAGTAGTATAGTTGGGACTAGCGGGGAGGCGTCTTACAATGAGCAGTTCTTC. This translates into CASSIVGTSGEASYNEQFF.

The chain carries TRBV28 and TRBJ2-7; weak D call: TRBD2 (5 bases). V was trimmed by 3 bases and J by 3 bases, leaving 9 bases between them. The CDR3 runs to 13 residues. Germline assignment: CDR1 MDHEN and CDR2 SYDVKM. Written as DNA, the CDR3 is TGTGCCAGCAGTTTTGGTGAGGGCTACGAGCAGTACTTC. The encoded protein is CASSFGEGYEQYF.

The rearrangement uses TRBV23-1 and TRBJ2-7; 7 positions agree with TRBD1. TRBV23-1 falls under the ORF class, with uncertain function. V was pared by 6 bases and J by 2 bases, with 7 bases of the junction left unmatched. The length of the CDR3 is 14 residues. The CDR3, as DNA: TGCGCCAGCAGAAAAACAGGGGTTCCCTACGAGCAGTACTTC. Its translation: CASRKTGVPYEQYF.

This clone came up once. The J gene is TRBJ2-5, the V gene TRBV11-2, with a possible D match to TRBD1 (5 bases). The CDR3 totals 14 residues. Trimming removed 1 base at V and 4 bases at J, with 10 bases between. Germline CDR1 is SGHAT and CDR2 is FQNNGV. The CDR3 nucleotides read TGTGCCAGCAGCTTAGGATTAGGGGTAGAGACCCAGTACTTC. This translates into CASSLGLGVETQYF.

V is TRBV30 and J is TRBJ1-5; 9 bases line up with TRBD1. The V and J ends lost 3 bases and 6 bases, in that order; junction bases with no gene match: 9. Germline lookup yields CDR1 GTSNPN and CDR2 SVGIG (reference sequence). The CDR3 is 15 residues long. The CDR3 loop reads CAWSAGQGVGQPQHF. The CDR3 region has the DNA TGTGCCTGGAGCGCGGGACAGGGTGTGGGTCAGCCCCAGCATTTT.

CDR3 region: CSVGTGTVYEQYF. As DNA, the CDR3 is TGCAGCGTTGGGACAGGGACAGTCTACGAGCAGTACTTC. This chain uses TRBV29-1 with TRBJ2-7, with 8 bases lining up with TRBD1. With V trimmed by 4 bases and J by 3 bases, 5 bases remained unmatched. Germline values: CDR1 SQVTM, CDR2 ANQGSEA. The CDR3 has 13 amino acids.

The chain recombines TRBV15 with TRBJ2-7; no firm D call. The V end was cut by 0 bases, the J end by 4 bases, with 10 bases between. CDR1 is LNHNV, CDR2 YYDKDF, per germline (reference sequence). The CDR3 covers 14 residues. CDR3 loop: CATSRDLGGYEQYF. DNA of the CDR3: TGTGCCACCAGCAGAGATTTGGGTGGTTACGAGCAGTACTTC.

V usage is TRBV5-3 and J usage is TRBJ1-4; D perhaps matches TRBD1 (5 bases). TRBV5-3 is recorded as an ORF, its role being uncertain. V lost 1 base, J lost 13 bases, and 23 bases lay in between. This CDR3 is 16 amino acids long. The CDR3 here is CARSLNTGEGGCALFF. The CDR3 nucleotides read TGTGCCAGAAGCTTGAACACAGGTGAAGGCGGGTGCGCACTGTTTTTT.

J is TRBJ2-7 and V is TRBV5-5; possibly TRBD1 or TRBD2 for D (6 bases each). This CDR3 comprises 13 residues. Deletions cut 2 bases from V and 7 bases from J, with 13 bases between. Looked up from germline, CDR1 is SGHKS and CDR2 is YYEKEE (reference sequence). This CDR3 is CASSFRGPGEQYF. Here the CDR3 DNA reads TGTGCCAGCAGCTTCCGGGGGCCGGGGGAGCAGTACTTC.

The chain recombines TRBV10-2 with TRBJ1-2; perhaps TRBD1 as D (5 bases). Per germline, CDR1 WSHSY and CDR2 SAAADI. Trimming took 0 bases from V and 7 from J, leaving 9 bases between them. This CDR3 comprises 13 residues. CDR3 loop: CASSESRGFGYTF. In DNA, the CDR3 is TGCGCCAGCAGTGAGTCAAGGGGTTTTGGCTACACCTTC.

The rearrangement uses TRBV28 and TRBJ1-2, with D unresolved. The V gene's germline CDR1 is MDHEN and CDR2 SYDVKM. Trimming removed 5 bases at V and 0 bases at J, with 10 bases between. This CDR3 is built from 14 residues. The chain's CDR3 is CASSPAPTNYGYTF. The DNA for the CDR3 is TGTGCCAGCAGTCCTGCGCCTACTAACTATGGCTACACCTTC.

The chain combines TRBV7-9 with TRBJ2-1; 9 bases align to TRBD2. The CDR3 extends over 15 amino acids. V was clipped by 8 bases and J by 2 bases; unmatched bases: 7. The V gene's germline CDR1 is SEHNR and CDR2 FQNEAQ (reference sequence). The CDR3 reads CASPWAGGTYNEQFF. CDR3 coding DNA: TGTGCCAGCCCCTGGGCGGGAGGGACCTACAATGAGCAGTTCTTC. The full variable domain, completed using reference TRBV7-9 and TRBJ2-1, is DTGVSQNPRHKITKRGQNVTFRCDPISEHNRLYWYRQTLGQGPEFLTYFQNEAQLEKSRLLSDRFSAERPKGSFSTLEIQRTEQGDSAMYLCASPWAGGTYNEQFFGPGTRLTVL.

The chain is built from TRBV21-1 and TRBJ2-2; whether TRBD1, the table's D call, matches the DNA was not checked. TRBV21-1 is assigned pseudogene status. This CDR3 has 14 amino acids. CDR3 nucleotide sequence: TGTGCCAGCAGGGACAGGGGGAGCACCGGGGAGCTGTTTTTT. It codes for CASRDRGSTGELFF.

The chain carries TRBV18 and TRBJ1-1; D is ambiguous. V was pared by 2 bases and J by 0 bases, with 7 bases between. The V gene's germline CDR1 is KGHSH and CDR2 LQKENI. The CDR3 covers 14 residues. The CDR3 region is CASSPEDLNTEAFF. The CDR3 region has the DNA TGTGCCAGCTCACCAGAGGACCTGAACACTGAAGCTTTCTTT.

The CDR3 protein is CASRMDTKNTEAFF. The CDR3 DNA sequence: TGTGCCAGCAGGATGGACACGAAGAACACTGAAGCTTTCTTT. The chain recombines TRBV7-9 with TRBJ1-1; TRBD1 is a possible D gene (5 bases). Per germline, CDR1 SEHNR and CDR2 FQNEAQ (reference sequence). The CDR3 is 14 amino acids. The V end was cut by 6 bases, the J end by 1 base, with 12 bases between.

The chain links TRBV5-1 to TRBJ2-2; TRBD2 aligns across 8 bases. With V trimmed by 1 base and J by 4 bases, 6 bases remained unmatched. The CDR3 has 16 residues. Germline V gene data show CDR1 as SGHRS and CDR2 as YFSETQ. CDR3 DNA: TGCGCCAGCAGCTTGTCAGCGGGAGTGACCACCGGGGAGCTGTTTTTT. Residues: CASSLSAGVTTGELFF.

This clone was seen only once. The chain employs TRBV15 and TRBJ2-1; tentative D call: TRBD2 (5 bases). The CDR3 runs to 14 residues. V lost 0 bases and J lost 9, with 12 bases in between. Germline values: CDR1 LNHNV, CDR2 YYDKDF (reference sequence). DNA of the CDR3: TGTGCCACCAGCAGAGATAAGGGAGAGTTTGAGCAGTTCTTC. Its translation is CATSRDKGEFEQFF.

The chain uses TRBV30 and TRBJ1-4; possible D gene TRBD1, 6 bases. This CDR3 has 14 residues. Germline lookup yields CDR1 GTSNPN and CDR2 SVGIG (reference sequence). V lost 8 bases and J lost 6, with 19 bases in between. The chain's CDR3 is CALTLGGPHEKLFF. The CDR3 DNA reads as TGTGCCCTCACCTTGGGGGGCCCCCATGAAAAACTGTTTTTT. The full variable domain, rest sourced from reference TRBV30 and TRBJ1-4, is SQTIHQWPATLVQPVGSPLSLECTVEGTSNPNLYWYRQAAGRGLQLLFYSVGIGQISSEVPQNLSASRPQDRQFILSSKKLLLSDSGFYLCALTLGGPHEKLFFGSGTQLSVL.

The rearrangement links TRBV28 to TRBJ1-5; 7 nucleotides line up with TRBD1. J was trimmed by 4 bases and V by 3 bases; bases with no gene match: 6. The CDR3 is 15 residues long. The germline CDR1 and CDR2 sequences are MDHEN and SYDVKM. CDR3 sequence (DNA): TGTGCCAGCAGTTTTGCATCAGGGGGGAATCAGCCCCAGCATTTT. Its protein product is CASSFASGGNQPQHF. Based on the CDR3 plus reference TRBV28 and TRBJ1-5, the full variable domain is DVKVTQSSRYLVKRTGEKVFLECVQDMDHENMFWYRQDPGLGLRLIYFSYDVKMKEKGDIPEGYSVSREKKERFSLILESASTNQTSMYLCASSFASGGNQPQHFGDGTRLSIL.

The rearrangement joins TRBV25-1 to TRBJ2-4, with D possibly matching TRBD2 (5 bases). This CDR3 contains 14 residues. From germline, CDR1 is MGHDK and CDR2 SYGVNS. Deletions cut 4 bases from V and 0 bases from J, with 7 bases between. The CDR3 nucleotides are TGTGCCAGCAGTGGTGGACTAGCCAAAAACATTCAGTACTTC. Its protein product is CASSGGLAKNIQYF.

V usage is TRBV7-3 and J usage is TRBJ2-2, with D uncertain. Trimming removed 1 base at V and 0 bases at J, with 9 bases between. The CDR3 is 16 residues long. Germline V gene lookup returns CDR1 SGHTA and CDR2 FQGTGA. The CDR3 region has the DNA TGTGCCAGCAGCTTAAGGCAGGCCGCGAACACCGGGGAGCTGTTTTTT. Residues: CASSLRQAANTGELFF.

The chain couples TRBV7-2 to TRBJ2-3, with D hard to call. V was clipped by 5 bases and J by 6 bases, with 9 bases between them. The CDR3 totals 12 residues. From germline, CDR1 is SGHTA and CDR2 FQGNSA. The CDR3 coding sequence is TGTGCCAGCAGCCTATTCCTTGATACGCAGTATTTT. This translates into CASSLFLDTQYF.

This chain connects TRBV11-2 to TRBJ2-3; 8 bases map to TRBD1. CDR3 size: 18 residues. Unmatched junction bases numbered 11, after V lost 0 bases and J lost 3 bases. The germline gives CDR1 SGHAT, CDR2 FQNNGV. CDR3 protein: CASSLDGDRGQTTDTQYF. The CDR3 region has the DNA TGTGCCAGCAGCTTAGATGGAGACAGGGGACAAACGACAGATACGCAGTATTTT. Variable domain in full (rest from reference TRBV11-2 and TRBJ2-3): EAGVAQSPRYKIIEKRQSVAFWCNPISGHATLYWYQQILGQGPKLLIQFQNNGVVDDSQLPKDRFSAERLKGVDSTLKIQPAKLEDSAVYLCASSLDGDRGQTTDTQYFGPGTRLTVL.